This is a list of T cell receptor beta chains from one sample in a study of blood T cells in healthy people across ages. TCRdb re-derived calls from the 5' RACE reads in MiXCR, one entry per CDR3 protein. The data show approximately 1,700,000 distinct CDR3 sequences, 39% seen once. Sequenced: blood. These receptors were collected from a human donor in good health. Both conserved end residues are part of each CDR3. Fields, in order: V gene, clone size, D gene, J gene, CDR3 DNA, CDR3 protein. D genes are given only for firm matches. Only some rows state a clone size, as once, few, many or a class for expanded clones.

TRBV20-1	-	TRBD2	TRBJ2-1	TGCAGCGCTAGAGGGACTAGCGGGGGGCGGGTGTTCTTC	CSARGTSGGRVFF
TRBV6-5	-	-	TRBJ1-1	TGTGCCAGCAGCCACACCAGGGGATCGAACACTGAAGCTTTCTTT	CASSHTRGSNTEAFF
TRBV7-9	few	-	TRBJ1-2	TGTGCCAGCAGCTTTGGCCAGGAGGCCTATGGCTACACCTTC	CASSFGQEAYGYTF
TRBV6-2/TRBV6-3	-	TRBD1	TRBJ2-7	TGTGCCAGCAGATCCGGGACAGGGTATGGCGAGCAGTACTTC	CASRSGTGYGEQYF
TRBV12-3/TRBV12-4	-	TRBD1	TRBJ2-7	TGTGCCAGCAGTTTATCGGGACAGGGGGTCGACGAGCAGTACTTC	CASSLSGQGVDEQYF
TRBV9	-	-	TRBJ2-1	TGTGCCAGCAGCGCTCGCACGGGGACAAATGAGCAGTTCTTC	CASSARTGTNEQFF
TRBV3-1	-	TRBD1	TRBJ2-1	TGTGCCAGCAACCCGACAGGGATTAGTGGTGAGCAGTTCTTC	CASNPTGISGEQFF
TRBV10-3	few	TRBD2	TRBJ2-1	TGTGCCATCAGTGAGGGACTAGCGGGGAGAGATAAGCAGTTCTTC	CAISEGLAGRDKQFF
TRBV20-1	-	-	TRBJ1-2	TGCAGTGCTAGGAGGCATGGGTTTGCCCCGCCTGGCTACACCTTC	CSARRHGFAPPGYTF
TRBV29-1	many	-	TRBJ2-7	TGCAGCGTTGAAGTACTCAGGAGCTCCTACGAGCAGTACTTC	CSVEVLRSSYEQYF
TRBV9	-	TRBD1	TRBJ1-2	TGTGCCAGCAGCGTTAACAGGGGCTATGGCTACACCTTC	CASSVNRGYGYTF
TRBV28	few	-	TRBJ1-1	TGTGCCAGCATGTGTGGCGGCGACACTGAAGCTTTCTTT	CASMCGGDTEAFF
TRBV6-1	few	-	TRBJ2-7	TGTGCCAGCAGTGATGAGGGGCTCATGACCTACGAGCAGTACTTC	CASSDEGLMTYEQYF
TRBV5-1	-	-	TRBJ2-6	TGCGCCAGCAGCTTCGCACCCGGGGGTCTGGGGGCCAACGTCCTGACTTTC	CASSFAPGGLGANVLTF
TRBV29-1	few	TRBD2	TRBJ2-5	TGCAGCGTGGGACTAGCGGTGGGTTCAAGAGAGACCCAGTACTTC	CSVGLAVGSRETQYF
TRBV20-1	-	TRBD1	TRBJ1-1	TGCAGTGCTAGGTCAGGGGGAGCGAACACTGAAGCTTTCTTT	CSARSGGANTEAFF
TRBV6-5	-	TRBD1	TRBJ2-7	TGTGCCAGCAGTTACGGGGGACAGGCCGAGCAGTACTTC	CASSYGGQAEQYF
TRBV12-3/TRBV12-4	-	-	TRBJ1-1	TGTGCCAGCAGTTCCGCACCGACAGGCACTGAAGCTTTCTTT	CASSSAPTGTEAFF
TRBV5-1	-	-	TRBJ1-5	TGCGCCAGCAGCTTTGGGGGAAATAGCAATCAGCCCCAGCATTTT	CASSFGGNSNQPQHF
TRBV6-5	-	-	TRBJ2-1	TGTGCCAGCAGTTACTCCCTAGTCGTCGATGAGCAGTTCTTC	CASSYSLVVDEQFF